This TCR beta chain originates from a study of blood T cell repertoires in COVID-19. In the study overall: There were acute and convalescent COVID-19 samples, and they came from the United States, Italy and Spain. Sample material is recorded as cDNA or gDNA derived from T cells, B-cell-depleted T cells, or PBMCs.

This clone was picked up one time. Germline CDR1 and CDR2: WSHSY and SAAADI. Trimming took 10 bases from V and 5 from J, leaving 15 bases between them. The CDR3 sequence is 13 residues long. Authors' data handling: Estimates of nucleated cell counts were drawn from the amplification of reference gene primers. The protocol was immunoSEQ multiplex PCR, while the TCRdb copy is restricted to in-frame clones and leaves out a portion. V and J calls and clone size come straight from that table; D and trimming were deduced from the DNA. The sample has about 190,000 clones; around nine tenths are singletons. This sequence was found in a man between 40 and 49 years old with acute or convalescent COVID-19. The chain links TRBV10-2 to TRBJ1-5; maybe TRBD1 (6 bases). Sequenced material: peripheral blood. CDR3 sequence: CATLSGGDQPQHF. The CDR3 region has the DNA TGCGCCACCCTGTCGGGGGGCGATCAGCCCCAGCATTTT.